A single sample is the source of the 9 T cell receptor beta chains below, sequenced in a study of PD-1 blockade in classical Hodgkin lymphoma. TCRdb's table, derived via immunoSEQ multiplex PCR, lists solely in-frame clones and lacks some. The table shows about 30,000 clones, with about 86% occurring only once. Specified time point: cycle 4 day 1 (C4D1), after 5 to 7 weeks of nivolumab. In every patient, relapse followed autologous stem cell transplantation, while exposure to brentuximab vedotin differed. Purified CD4+ T cells were obtained from thawed PBMCs through magnetic negative selection. Sequenced material: CD4+ T cells from blood, taken before the fourth cycle of nivolumab. These receptors came from a human donor with classical Hodgkin lymphoma.

The J gene is TRBJ1-2, the V gene TRBV5-6; possibly TRBD1 for D (5 bases). This CDR3 comprises 14 residues. V gave up 4 bases and J gave up 12 bases, with 22 bases separating them. Germline CDR1 and CDR2: SGHDT and YYEEEE. The chain's CDR3 is CASSIGTVLSRDTF. In DNA, the CDR3 is TGTGCCAGCAGCATCGGGACCGTACTAAGTAGGGACACCTTC.

The rearrangement links TRBV5-6 to TRBJ2-7; D is unclear. The CDR3 extends over 13 amino acids. In germline, CDR1 is SGHDT, CDR2 YYEEEE. V was shortened by 1 base and J by 3 bases, with 8 bases between the two germline ends. In nucleotides, the CDR3 is TGTGCCAGCAGCTTGTTCAGCTACTACGAGCAGTACTTC. This encodes CASSLFSYYEQYF.

The V call is TRBV11-1, the J call TRBJ1-6; D not resolved. The V and J ends lost 1 base and 10 bases respectively, with 8 bases between them. The CDR3 contains 13 residues. Germline lookup yields CDR1 SGHAT and CDR2 FQDESV (reference sequence). CDR3 sequence reads: CASSLELKSPLHF. The CDR3 DNA is TGTGCCAGCAGCTTAGAATTGAAATCACCCCTCCACTTT. Drawing the rest from reference TRBV11-1 and TRBJ1-6, the complete variable domain is EAEVAQSPRYKITEKSQAVAFWCDPISGHATLYWYRQILGQGPELLVQFQDESVVDDSQLPKDRFSAERLKGVDSTLKIQPAELGDSAMYLCASSLELKSPLHFGNGTRLTVT.

The chain is built from TRBV7-2 and TRBJ2-2; unclear D gene. V was clipped by 1 base and J by 2 bases, with 11 bases between them. The CDR3 is 16 residues long. Germline lookup yields CDR1 SGHTA and CDR2 FQGNSA. The CDR3, as DNA: TGTGCCAGCAGCTTAGGGCCTGGACCCAACACCGGGGAGCTGTTTTTT. Translation: CASSLGPGPNTGELFF.

The chain joins TRBV14 to TRBJ1-4; D possibly corresponds to TRBD1 (5 bases). This CDR3 spans 17 amino acids. V shed 3 bases and J shed 0 bases, with 14 bases lying between them. Looked up from germline, CDR1 is SGHDN and CDR2 is FVKESK. CDR3 sequence: CASSHLKKGATNEKLFF. DNA for the CDR3: TGTGCCAGCAGCCACTTGAAAAAAGGGGCAACTAATGAAAAACTGTTTTTT. The full variable domain, its missing parts supplied by reference TRBV14 and TRBJ1-4, is EAGVTQFPSHSVIEKGQTVTLRCDPISGHDNLYWYRRVMGKEIKFLLHFVKESKQDESGMPNNRFLAERTGGTYSTLKVQPAELEDSGVYFCASSHLKKGATNEKLFFGSGTQLSVL.

The chain links TRBV7-8 to TRBJ2-3; D is uncertain. This CDR3 is 16 amino acids long. The V end lost 1 base, the J end lost 2 bases, and 13 bases lay between the germline ends. The germline V gene has CDR1 SGHVS and CDR2 FQNEAQ. CDR3 nucleotide sequence: TGTGCCAGCAGCTTAGAGGGCTGGCGGAACACAGATACGCAGTATTTT. Protein sequence: CASSLEGWRNTDTQYF.

The chain couples TRBV5-6 to TRBJ1-6; D unclear. Trimming stripped 4 bases from V and 2 bases from J, with 10 bases between. The germline V gene has CDR1 SGHDT and CDR2 YYEEEE. The CDR3 has 15 residues. CDR3 protein: CASSLAATYNSPLHF. The CDR3 DNA follows: TGTGCCAGCAGCCTCGCAGCGACCTATAATTCACCCCTCCACTTT.

The V gene is TRBV25-1, the J gene TRBJ1-2, with TRBD1 matching 10 bases. This CDR3 has 16 residues. CDR1 and CDR2 from the germline V gene are MGHDK and SYGVNS. With V trimmed by 2 bases and J by 6 bases, 9 bases remained unmatched. The CDR3 nucleotides are TGTGCCAGCAGTGAAAGGTGGCCCGGGACAGGGGATGGCTACACCTTC. Residues: CASSERWPGTGDGYTF.

The chain links TRBV15 to TRBJ1-1; 8 bases align to TRBD1. The V and J ends lost 1 base and 5 bases, in that order; junction bases with no gene match: 6. This CDR3 is built from 15 residues. Germline CDR1 is LNHNV and CDR2 is YYDKDF (reference sequence). The CDR3 DNA reads as TGTGCCACCAGCAGAGGTGGGACAGGTTCGACTGAAGCTTTCTTT. It translates to CATSRGGTGSTEAFF.